What follows describes a single T cell receptor (beta chain). The sample belongs to a study of sequential checkpoint blockade in melanoma. Across the whole study: Randomization was 1:1 between first-line nivolumab→ipilimumab and ipilimumab→nivolumab. After both sequences, patients received maintenance nivolumab.

Treatment noted: randomized to nivolumab then ipilimumab (arm A) or the reverse (arm B). No patient had prior DNA-damaging chemotherapy. From thawed PBMCs, live CD3+CD8+ cells negative for CD19 and CD56 were sorted. The protocol was immunoSEQ multiplex PCR, while the TCRdb copy is restricted to in-frame clones and leaves out a portion. The repertoire consists of about 18,000 clones, with 55% to 75% occurring once and the leading ten covering 18%. The CDR3 covers 15 residues. Germline trimming cut 0 bases from V and 3 bases from J; bases unmatched to any gene: 4. Germline CDR1 is GTSNPN and CDR2 is SVGIG (reference sequence).

The sequencing used CD8+ T cells sorted from blood (inferred from file names), collected from a patient given nivolumab and ipilimumab in sequence. The genes are TRBV30 and TRBJ2-7; TRBD2 matches at 11 bases. This clonotype was obtained from a human donor with melanoma. CDR3: CAWSVLLAGVYEQYF. CDR3 coding DNA: TGTGCCTGGAGTGTACTACTAGCGGGAGTCTACGAGCAGTACTTC. Looking up the rest from reference TRBV30 and TRBJ2-7 gives the full variable domain: SQTIHQWPATLVQPVGSPLSLECTVEGTSNPNLYWYRQAAGRGLQLLFYSVGIGQISSEVPQNLSASRPQDRQFILSSKKLLLSDSGFYLCAWSVLLAGVYEQYFGPGTRLTVT.